This TCR beta chain is from a study of blood T cell repertoires in COVID-19. For the study at large: COVID-19 samples from acute and convalescent phases originated in the United States, Italy and Spain. From T cells, B-cell-depleted T cells, or PBMCs came the material, which was cDNA or gDNA.

Trimming stripped 5 bases from V and 7 bases from J, with 15 bases between. Germline V lookup: CDR1 SGHTA, CDR2 FQGNSA. The CDR3 covers 14 residues. This table comes from immunoSEQ multiplex PCR, and its TCRdb copy is limited to in-frame clones, with some not included. The profile covers more than 35,000 clones, with less than 95% appearing a single time and around 5% taken by the ten largest. The chain joins TRBV7-2 to TRBJ2-1, with D possibly TRBD1 on 5 matching bases. The source material was peripheral blood. This receptor was obtained from a human donor in a cohort sampled during active COVID-19. CDR3 sequence: CASSGQPQVNEQFF. The CDR3, as DNA: TGTGCCAGCAGCGGACAACCCCAAGTGAATGAGCAGTTCTTC.